This T cell receptor (beta chain) was sequenced for a study of cytotoxic CD8 clonotypes in ibrutinib-treated CLL. The protocol was immunoSEQ multiplex PCR, while the TCRdb copy is restricted to in-frame clones and leaves out a portion. The profile shows 65,000 to 90,000 clones, around four fifths of them singletons. After removal of 5 bases from V and 5 bases from J, the junction contained 8 bases not matched to a gene. CDR1 is SGHVS, CDR2 FQNEAQ, per germline. The CDR3 consists of 16 residues. The chain links TRBV7-8 to TRBJ1-4; 10 bases line up with TRBD1. This receptor was obtained from a human donor with chronic lymphocytic leukemia. The sequencing used PBMCs, collected after 24 months of ibrutinib treatment. This CDR3 is CASSPRAGQGNEKLFF. In DNA form, the CDR3 reads TGTGCCAGCAGCCCCCGTGCGGGACAGGGGAATGAAAAACTGTTTTTT.